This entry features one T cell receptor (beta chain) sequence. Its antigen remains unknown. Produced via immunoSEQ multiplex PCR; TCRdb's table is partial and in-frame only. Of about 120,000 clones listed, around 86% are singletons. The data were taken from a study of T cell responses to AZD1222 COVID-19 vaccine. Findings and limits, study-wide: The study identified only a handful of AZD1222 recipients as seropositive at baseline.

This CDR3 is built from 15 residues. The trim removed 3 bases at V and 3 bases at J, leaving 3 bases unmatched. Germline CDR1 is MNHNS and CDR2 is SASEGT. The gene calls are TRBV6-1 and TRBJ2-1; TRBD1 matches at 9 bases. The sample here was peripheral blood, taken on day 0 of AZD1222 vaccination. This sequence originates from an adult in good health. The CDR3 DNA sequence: TGTGCCAGCAGTGACAAGACAGGGGGCTACAATGAGCAGTTCTTC. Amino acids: CASSDKTGGYNEQFF.